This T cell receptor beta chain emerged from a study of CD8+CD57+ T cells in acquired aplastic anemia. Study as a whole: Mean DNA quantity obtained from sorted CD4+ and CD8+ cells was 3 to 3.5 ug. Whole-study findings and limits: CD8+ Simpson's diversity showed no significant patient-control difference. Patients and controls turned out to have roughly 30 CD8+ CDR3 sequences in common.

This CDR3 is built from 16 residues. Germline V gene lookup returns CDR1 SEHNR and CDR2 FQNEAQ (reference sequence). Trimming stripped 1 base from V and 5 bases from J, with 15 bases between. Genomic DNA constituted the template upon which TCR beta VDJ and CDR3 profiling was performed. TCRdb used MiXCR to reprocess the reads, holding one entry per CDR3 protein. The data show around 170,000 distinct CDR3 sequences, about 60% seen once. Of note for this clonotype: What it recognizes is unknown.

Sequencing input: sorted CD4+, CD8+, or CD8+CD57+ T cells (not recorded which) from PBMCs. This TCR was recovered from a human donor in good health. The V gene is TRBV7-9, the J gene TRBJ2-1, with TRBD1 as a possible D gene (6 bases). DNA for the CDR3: TGTGCCAGCAGCTTAGAAGGACAGCTAAAGCACAATGAGCAGTTCTTC. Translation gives CASSLEGQLKHNEQFF.